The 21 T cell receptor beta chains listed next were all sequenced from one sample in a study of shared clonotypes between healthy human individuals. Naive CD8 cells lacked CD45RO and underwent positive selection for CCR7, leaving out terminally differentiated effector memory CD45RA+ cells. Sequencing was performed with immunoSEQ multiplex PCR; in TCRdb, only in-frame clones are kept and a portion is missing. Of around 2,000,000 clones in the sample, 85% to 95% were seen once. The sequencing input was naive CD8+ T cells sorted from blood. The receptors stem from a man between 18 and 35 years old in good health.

The CDR3 protein is CASSASREGRYEQYF. DNA for the CDR3: TGTGCCAGCAGTGCTTCTCGGGAGGGCCGCTACGAGCAGTACTTC. The rearrangement uses TRBV6-5 and TRBJ2-7; 8 bases are a match to TRBD2. This CDR3 has 15 amino acids. V lost 5 bases and J lost 3; bases outside the gene matches: 9. CDR1 and CDR2 from the germline V gene are MNHEY and SVGAGI.

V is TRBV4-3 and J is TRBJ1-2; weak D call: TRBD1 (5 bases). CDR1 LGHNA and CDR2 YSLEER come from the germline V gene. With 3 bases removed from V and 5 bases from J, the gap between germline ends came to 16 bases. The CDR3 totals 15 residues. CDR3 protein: CASSQTGTEAYGYTF. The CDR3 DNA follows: TGCGCCAGCAGCCAGACCGGGACGGAGGCTTATGGCTACACCTTC.

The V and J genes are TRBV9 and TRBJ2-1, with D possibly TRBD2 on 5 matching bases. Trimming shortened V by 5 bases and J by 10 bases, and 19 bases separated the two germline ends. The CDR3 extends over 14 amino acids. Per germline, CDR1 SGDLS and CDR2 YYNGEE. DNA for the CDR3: TGTGCCAGCAGTCCCTCGGGGTCTTCTGAGGAGCAGTTCTTC. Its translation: CASSPSGSSEEQFF.

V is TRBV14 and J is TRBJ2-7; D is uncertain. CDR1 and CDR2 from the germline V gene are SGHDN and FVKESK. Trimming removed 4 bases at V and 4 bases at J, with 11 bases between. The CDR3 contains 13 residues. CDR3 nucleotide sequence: TGTGCCAGCAGCCCTTGGGGTCGGTACGAGCAGTACTTC. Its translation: CASSPWGRYEQYF.

The CDR3 region is CATSRDVGAVTVYGYTF. The CDR3 DNA reads TGTGCCACCAGCAGAGATGTAGGGGCAGTCACCGTCTATGGCTACACCTTC. This chain connects TRBV15 to TRBJ1-2; a weak D match, TRBD1 (5 bases). Germline CDR1 LNHNV, CDR2 YYDKDF (reference sequence). The CDR3 is made up of 17 amino acids. V was clipped by 0 bases and J by 4 bases, with 18 bases between them.

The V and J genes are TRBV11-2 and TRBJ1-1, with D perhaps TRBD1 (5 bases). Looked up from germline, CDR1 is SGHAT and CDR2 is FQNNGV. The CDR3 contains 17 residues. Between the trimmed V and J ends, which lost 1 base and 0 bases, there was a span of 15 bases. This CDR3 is CASSLGRETVLNTEAFF. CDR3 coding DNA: TGTGCCAGCAGCTTAGGAAGGGAGACAGTACTGAACACTGAAGCTTTCTTT.

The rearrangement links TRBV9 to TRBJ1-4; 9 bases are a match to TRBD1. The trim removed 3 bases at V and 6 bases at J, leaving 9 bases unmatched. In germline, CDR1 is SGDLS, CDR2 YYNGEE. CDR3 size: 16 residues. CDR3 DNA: TGTGCCAGCAGCGAGGGGGACACAGGGGGCTATGAAAAACTGTTTTTT. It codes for CASSEGDTGGYEKLFF.

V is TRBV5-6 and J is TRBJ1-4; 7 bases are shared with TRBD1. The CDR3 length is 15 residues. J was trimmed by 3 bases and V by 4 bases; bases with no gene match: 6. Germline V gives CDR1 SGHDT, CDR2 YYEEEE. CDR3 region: CASSIIQGANEKLFF. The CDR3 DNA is TGTGCCAGCAGCATCATCCAGGGGGCTAATGAAAAACTGTTTTTT.

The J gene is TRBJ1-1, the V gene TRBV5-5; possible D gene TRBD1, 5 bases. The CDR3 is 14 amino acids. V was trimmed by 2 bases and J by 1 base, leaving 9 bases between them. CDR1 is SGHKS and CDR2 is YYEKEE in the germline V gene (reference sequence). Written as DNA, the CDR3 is TGTGCCAGCAGCTTTGGGACGGCGAACACTGAAGCTTTCTTT. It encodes CASSFGTANTEAFF.

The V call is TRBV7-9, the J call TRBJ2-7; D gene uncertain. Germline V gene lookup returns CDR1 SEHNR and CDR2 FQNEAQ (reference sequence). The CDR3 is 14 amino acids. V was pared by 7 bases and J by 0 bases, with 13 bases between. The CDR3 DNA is TGTGCCAGCATCAGAGACTCAAACTCCTACGAGCAGTACTTC. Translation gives CASIRDSNSYEQYF.

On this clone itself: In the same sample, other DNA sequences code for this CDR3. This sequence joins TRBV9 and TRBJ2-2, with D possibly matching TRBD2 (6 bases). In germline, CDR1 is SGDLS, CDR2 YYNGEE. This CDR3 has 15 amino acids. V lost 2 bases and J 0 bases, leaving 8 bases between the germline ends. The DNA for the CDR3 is TGTGCCAGCAGCGTTGGACTATCGAACACCGGGGAGCTGTTTTTT. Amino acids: CASSVGLSNTGELFF. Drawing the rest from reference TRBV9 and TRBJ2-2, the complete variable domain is DSGVTQTPKHLITATGQRVTLRCSPRSGDLSVYWYQQSLDQGLQFLIQYYNGEERAKGNILERFSAQQFPDLHSELNLSSLELGDSALYFCASSVGLSNTGELFFGEGSRLTVL.

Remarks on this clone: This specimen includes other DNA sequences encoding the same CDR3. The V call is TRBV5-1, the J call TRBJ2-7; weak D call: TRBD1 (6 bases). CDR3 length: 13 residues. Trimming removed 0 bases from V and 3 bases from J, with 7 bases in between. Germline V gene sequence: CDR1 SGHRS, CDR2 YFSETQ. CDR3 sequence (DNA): TGCGCCAGCAGCTTGGGAGGGGGCTACGAGCAGTACTTC. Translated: CASSLGGGYEQYF.

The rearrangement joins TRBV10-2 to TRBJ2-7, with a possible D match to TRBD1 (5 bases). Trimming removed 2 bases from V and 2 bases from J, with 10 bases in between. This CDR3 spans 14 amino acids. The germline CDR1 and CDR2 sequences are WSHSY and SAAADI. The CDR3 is CASSEADNPYEQYF. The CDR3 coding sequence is TGCGCCAGCAGTGAGGCGGACAACCCCTACGAGCAGTACTTC.

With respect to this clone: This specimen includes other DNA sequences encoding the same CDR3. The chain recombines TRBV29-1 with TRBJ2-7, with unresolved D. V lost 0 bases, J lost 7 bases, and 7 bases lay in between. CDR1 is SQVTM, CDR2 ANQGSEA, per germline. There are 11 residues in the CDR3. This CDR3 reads CSVEDHNEQYF. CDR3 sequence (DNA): TGCAGCGTTGAAGATCATAATGAGCAGTACTTC.

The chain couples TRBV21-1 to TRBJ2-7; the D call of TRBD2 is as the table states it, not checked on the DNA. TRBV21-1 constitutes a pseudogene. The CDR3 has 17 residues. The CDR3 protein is CASSKRGRGPPSYEQYF. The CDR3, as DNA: TGTGCCAGCAGCAAAAGAGGAAGAGGGCCTCCCTCCTACGAGCAGTACTTC.

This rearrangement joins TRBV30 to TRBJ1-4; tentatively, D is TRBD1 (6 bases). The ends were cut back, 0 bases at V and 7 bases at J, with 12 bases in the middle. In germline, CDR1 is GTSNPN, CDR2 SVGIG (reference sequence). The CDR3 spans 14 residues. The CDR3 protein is CAWSVDSNREKLFF. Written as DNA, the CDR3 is TGTGCCTGGAGTGTGGACAGCAACCGTGAAAAACTGTTTTTT.

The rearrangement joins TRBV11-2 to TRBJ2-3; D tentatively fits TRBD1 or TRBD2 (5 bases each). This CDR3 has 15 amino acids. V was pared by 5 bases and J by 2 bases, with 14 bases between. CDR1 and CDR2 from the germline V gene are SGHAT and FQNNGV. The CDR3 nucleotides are TGTGCCAGCAGCCCGTCAGGGACGTTCACAGATACGCAGTATTTT. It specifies CASSPSGTFTDTQYF.

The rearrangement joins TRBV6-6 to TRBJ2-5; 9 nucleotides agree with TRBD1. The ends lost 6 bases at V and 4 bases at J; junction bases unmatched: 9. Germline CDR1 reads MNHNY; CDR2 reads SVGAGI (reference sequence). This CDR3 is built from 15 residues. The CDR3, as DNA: TGTGCCAGCAGCCCGACAGGGGGTAGTATAGAGACCCAGTACTTC. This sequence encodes CASSPTGGSIETQYF.

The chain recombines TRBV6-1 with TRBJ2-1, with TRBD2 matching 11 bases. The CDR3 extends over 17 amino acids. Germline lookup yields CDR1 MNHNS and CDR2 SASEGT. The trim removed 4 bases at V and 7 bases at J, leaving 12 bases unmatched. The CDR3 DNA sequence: TGTGCCAGCAGTGTTACTAGCGGGGGACCCCACGGGAATGAGCAGTTCTTC. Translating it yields CASSVTSGGPHGNEQFF.

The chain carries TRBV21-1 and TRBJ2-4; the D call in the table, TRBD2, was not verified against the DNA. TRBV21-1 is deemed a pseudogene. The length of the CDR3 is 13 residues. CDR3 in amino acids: CASSKRRKNIQYF. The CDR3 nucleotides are TGTGCCAGCAGCAAGAGGCGGAAAAACATTCAGTACTTC.

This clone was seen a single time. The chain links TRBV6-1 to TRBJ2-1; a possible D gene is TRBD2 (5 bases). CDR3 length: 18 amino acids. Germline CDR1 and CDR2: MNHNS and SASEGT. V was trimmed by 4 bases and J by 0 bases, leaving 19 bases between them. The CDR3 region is CASSGTRVAASSYNEQFF. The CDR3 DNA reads TGTGCCAGCAGTGGGACTCGAGTCGCGGCCAGCTCCTACAATGAGCAGTTCTTC.